Described below is a single T cell receptor (beta chain) sequence and its context. This specimen belongs to a study of regulatory and conventional T cells in RAG deficiency. Profiled with immunoSEQ multiplex PCR; TCRdb holds only in-frame clones, not every one. Of approximately 30,000 clones listed, 90% to 97% were seen once; the top ten hold about 0.36%. The CDR3 runs 17 residues. V lost 5 bases, J lost 3 bases, and 12 bases stayed unmatched. Germline CDR1 and CDR2: PRHDT and FYEKMQ (reference sequence). The sorted conventional CD4+ T cells were CD25-low and CD127-high, with genomic DNA sequenced. These data also featured in a second study, about regulatory T cells. That source adds: The PCR used 52 TRBV and 13 TRBJ primers.

This receptor was taken from a human donor in good health. The J gene is TRBJ2-7, the V gene TRBV13; 11 bases line up with TRBD2. The sample consisted of CD25- CD4+ T cells sorted from blood. The CDR3 DNA reads as TGTGCCAGCAGCCGAGCAACAACTAGCGGGAGAGACTACGAGCAGTACTTC. Residues: CASSRATTSGRDYEQYF. Variable domain in full (rest from reference TRBV13 and TRBJ2-7): AAGVIQSPRHLIKEKRETATLKCYPIPRHDTVYWYQQGPGQDPQFLISFYEKMQSDKGSIPDRFSAQQFSDYHSELNMSSLELGDSALYFCASSRATTSGRDYEQYFGPGTRLTVT.